Listed here are 30 T cell receptor beta chains from one sample, sequenced in a study of blood T cell repertoires in COVID-19. Only in-frame clones appear in the TCRdb table, and some are missing; sequencing was by immunoSEQ multiplex PCR. The sample has 170,000 or so clones, roughly nine tenths seen once. Sequencing was done on a sample of peripheral blood. The receptors come from a man aged 50-60 years with acute or convalescent COVID-19.

The chain uses TRBV11-2 and TRBJ2-5; the D gene is possibly TRBD1 (6 bases). Trimming took off 5 bases at V and 1 base at J, with 11 bases between the two ends. The CDR3 runs 14 residues. Germline V gene data show CDR1 as SGHAT and CDR2 as FQNNGV. The CDR3, as DNA: TGTGCCAGCAGCACGGGACACCTCCAAGAGACCCAGTACTTC. Translated, it gives CASSTGHLQETQYF.

The J gene is TRBJ1-2, the V gene TRBV7-2; a possible D gene is TRBD1 (6 bases). Germline CDR1 and CDR2: SGHTA and FQGNSA. The CDR3 is 15 residues long. Trimming took off 2 bases at V and 5 bases at J, with 15 bases between the two ends. The CDR3 coding sequence is TGTGCCAGCAGCTTAACAGGGAACCCTCCTTATGGCTACACCTTC. This gives the protein CASSLTGNPPYGYTF.

A remark on this clone: Other DNA sequences of this sample code for an identical CDR3. The chain links TRBV15 to TRBJ1-2; 9 bases are shared with TRBD1. V was pared by 2 bases and J by 6 bases, with 7 bases of the junction left unmatched. CDR1 is LNHNV and CDR2 is YYDKDF in the germline V gene (reference sequence). There are 15 residues in the CDR3. The CDR3 here is CATSRNQQGADGYTF. The CDR3 DNA is TGTGCCACCAGCAGAAATCAACAGGGGGCGGATGGCTACACCTTC.

CDR3 DNA: TGTGCCAGTAGTACGGACGGCAGGGGGAGGACTGAAGCTTTCTTT. Its protein product is CASSTDGRGRTEAFF. The genes are TRBV19 and TRBJ1-1; 7 bases agree with TRBD1. The junction had 10 bases not matched to a gene; V was cut back by 4 bases and J by 5 bases. CDR3 size: 15 residues. The germline CDR1 and CDR2 sequences are LNHDA and SQIVND (reference sequence).

The chain recombines TRBV6-5 with TRBJ1-2, with a possible D match to TRBD1 (6 bases). CDR3 length: 13 amino acids. V lost 8 bases, J lost 8 bases, and 18 bases lay in between. Germline assignment: CDR1 MNHEY and CDR2 SVGAGI. This CDR3 is CASRPTYRDGYTF. In DNA form, the CDR3 reads TGTGCCAGCCGGCCGACCTACAGGGACGGCTACACCTTC.

This chain links TRBV7-9 with TRBJ1-4; 7 positions match TRBD1. The CDR3 has 14 amino acids. The junction had 2 bases not matched to a gene; V was cut back by 2 bases and J by 5 bases. Germline CDR1 SEHNR, CDR2 FQNEAQ (reference sequence). In nucleotides, the CDR3 is TGTGCCAGCAGCTTATCCAGGGGGAATGAAAAACTGTTTTTT. This codes for CASSLSRGNEKLFF.

The V and J genes are TRBV4-2 and TRBJ2-2; D possibly corresponds to TRBD2 (5 bases). Germline V gene lookup returns CDR1 LGHNA and CDR2 YNFKEQ. Trimming cost V 2 bases and J 3 bases, with 10 bases left between them. CDR3 length: 15 residues. The chain's CDR3 is CASSQREGDTGELFF. The CDR3 nucleotides are TGTGCCAGCAGCCAACGGGAAGGAGACACCGGGGAGCTGTTTTTT.

V and J are TRBV5-1 and TRBJ1-6; unclear D gene. The V and J ends lost 4 bases and 8 bases respectively, with 10 bases between them. Germline V lookup: CDR1 SGHRS, CDR2 YFSETQ. This CDR3 has 13 amino acids. The CDR3 sequence: CASSIKNDSPLHF. In DNA, the CDR3 is TGCGCCAGCAGCATTAAAAATGATTCACCCCTCCACTTT.

V is TRBV28 and J is TRBJ1-3; 8 nucleotides align to TRBD1. In germline, CDR1 is MDHEN, CDR2 SYDVKM. Trimming at V came to 4 bases and at J to 1 base, leaving 3 bases not matched to a gene. The CDR3 is 15 amino acids. CDR3 in DNA: TGTGCCAGCAGTTGGGACAGGACTTCTGGAAACACCATATATTTT. Protein product: CASSWDRTSGNTIYF.

The genes are TRBV9 and TRBJ2-3; 8 positions agree with TRBD2. CDR1 SGDLS and CDR2 YYNGEE come from the germline V gene. Trimming removed 1 base from V and 2 bases from J; junction bases left unmatched: 6. CDR3 length equals 16 residues. CDR3 sequence: CASSVPAGVSTDTQYF. CDR3 in DNA: TGTGCCAGCAGCGTACCAGCGGGAGTCTCCACAGATACGCAGTATTTT.

The V call is TRBV20-1, the J call TRBJ1-6, with a tentative D call TRBD1 (6 bases). V lost 3 bases and J 6 bases, leaving 9 bases between the germline ends. Per the germline V gene, CDR1 is DFQATT and CDR2 is SNEGSKA (reference sequence). The CDR3 has 13 residues. CDR3 in DNA: TGCAGTGCTAGTAGGGGGAGTAATTCACCCCTCCACTTT. Protein: CSASRGSNSPLHF.

This clone was picked up one time. The V call is TRBV9, the J call TRBJ2-1; no clear D gene. Germline V gives CDR1 SGDLS, CDR2 YYNGEE. The CDR3 runs to 15 residues. V lost 3 bases and J 7 bases, leaving 17 bases between the germline ends. CDR3 nucleotides: TGTGCCAGCAGCGCCCTCCCCTCGTTGCAGAATGAGCAGTTCTTC. Its translation: CASSALPSLQNEQFF.

This clone was detected only a few times. V usage is TRBV19 and J usage is TRBJ1-1, with 11 bases aligning to TRBD1. With 7 bases clipped from V and 6 bases from J, the junction kept 7 bases outside the gene matches. Germline lookup yields CDR1 LNHDA and CDR2 SQIVND (reference sequence). The CDR3 contains 14 residues. CDR3 residues: CASKDGQGAAEAFF. Written as DNA, the CDR3 is TGTGCCAGTAAGGACGGACAGGGGGCTGCTGAAGCTTTCTTT.

The V gene is TRBV20-1, the J gene TRBJ2-7, with D unclear. The V gene's germline CDR1 is DFQATT and CDR2 SNEGSKA (reference sequence). This CDR3 is built from 11 residues. The V and J ends lost 5 bases and 3 bases respectively, with 8 bases between them. The CDR3 sequence is CSADISYEQYF. The DNA for the CDR3 is TGCAGTGCTGACATTAGCTACGAGCAGTACTTC.

The gene calls are TRBV11-2 and TRBJ2-7; a possible D gene is TRBD1 (6 bases). Trimming removed 2 bases from V and 5 bases from J, with 10 bases in between. CDR1 and CDR2 (germline): SGHAT, FQNNGV. The CDR3 runs 13 residues. The CDR3 protein is CASSLSGDHEQYF. The CDR3 nucleotides read TGTGCCAGCAGCTTATCAGGGGACCACGAGCAGTACTTC.

This clone appeared once. The chain has TRBV3-1 (or the pseudogene TRBV3-2) and TRBJ1-2, with a weak D call TRBD1 (6 bases). Germline-derived CDR1 and CDR2 are LGHDT and YNNKEL (reference sequence). The V end lost 6 bases, the J end lost 3 bases, and 11 bases lay between the germline ends. The CDR3 length is 13 residues. The CDR3 loop is CASRNRQDYGYTF. The CDR3 coding sequence is TGTGCCAGCAGAAACAGACAGGACTATGGCTACACCTTC.

The CDR3 region is CASSQDQGWEQFF. The CDR3 bases are TGTGCCAGCAGCCAAGATCAGGGTTGGGAGCAGTTCTTC. The rearrangement uses TRBV4-2 and TRBJ2-1; D may be TRBD1 (5 bases). Germline V gives CDR1 LGHNA, CDR2 YNFKEQ. The CDR3 is 13 amino acids. Trimming stripped 0 bases from V and 10 bases from J, with 10 bases between.

V usage is TRBV29-1 and J usage is TRBJ1-1; D uncertain. Trimming shortened V by 7 bases and J by 5 bases, and 14 bases separated the two germline ends. The V gene's germline CDR1 is SQVTM and CDR2 ANQGSEA. The CDR3 is made up of 12 amino acids. Here the CDR3 reads CSARSGWTEAFF. The CDR3 nucleotides are TGCAGCGCCCGAAGCGGCTGGACTGAAGCTTTCTTT.

This chain connects TRBV5-1 to TRBJ2-2, with D perhaps TRBD2 (6 bases). The germline V gene has CDR1 SGHRS and CDR2 YFSETQ. The V end was cut by 4 bases, the J end by 6 bases, with 16 bases between. The CDR3 is 15 amino acids. CDR3 in DNA: TGCGCCAGCAGCCCTCCCGGGGGTGCGTCCGGGGAGCTGTTTTTT. Residues: CASSPPGGASGELFF.

V and J are TRBV5-4 and TRBJ1-4, with TRBD1 matching over 10 bases. Germline loops: CDR1 SGHNT, CDR2 YYREEE (reference sequence). The CDR3 has 16 amino acids. V lost 4 bases to trimming and J lost 1 base; unmatched junction nucleotides: 4. The CDR3: CASSHGQGGTNEKLFF. For the CDR3, the DNA is TGTGCCAGCAGCCACGGACAGGGGGGAACTAATGAAAAACTGTTTTTT.

As concerns this clone: Sequence at one end of the junction differs from germline and may be a read error. The V and J genes are TRBV29-1 and TRBJ2-4; D is undetermined. The CDR3 length is 14 residues. CDR1 SQVTM and CDR2 ANQGSEA come from the germline V gene. CDR3 coding DNA: TGCAGCGTGGAAGGGCTGAAAGCCAAAAACATTCAGTACTTC. It is translated as CSVEGLKAKNIQYF.

This clone was counted a few times. This sequence joins TRBV2 and TRBJ1-5; no clear D gene. This CDR3 region has 16 residues. V lost 3 bases to trimming and J lost 1 base, with 13 bases between them. CDR1 and CDR2 (germline): SNHLY, FYNNEI. The CDR3: CASSDSGDESNQPQHF. The CDR3 DNA sequence: TGTGCCAGCAGTGATTCAGGTGATGAGAGCAATCAGCCCCAGCATTTT.

V is TRBV7-9 and J is TRBJ2-7, with D maybe TRBD2 (6 bases). The V end lost 0 bases, the J end lost 4 bases, and 10 bases lay between the germline ends. Germline CDR1 and CDR2: SEHNR and FQNEAQ (reference sequence). The length of the CDR3 is 14 residues. In nucleotides, the CDR3 is TGTGCCAGCAGCTTAGCGGGAGGTATGTACGAGCAGTACTTC. Its protein product is CASSLAGGMYEQYF.

A single count supports this clone. The DNA of the CDR3 is TGTGCCACCAGTGTACGAGGGAGCACTGAAGCTTTCTTT. Protein product: CATSVRGSTEAFF. The chain joins TRBV24-1 to TRBJ1-1; D uncertain. The V and J ends lost 5 bases and 4 bases respectively, with 10 bases between them. CDR3 length: 13 amino acids. In germline, CDR1 is KGHDR, CDR2 SFDVKD.

This clone was seen more than once but under ten times. V gene TRBV7-6 combines with J gene TRBJ2-2; 7 bases fit TRBD1. The CDR3 spans 17 residues. The germline V gene has CDR1 SGHVS and CDR2 FNYEAQ. After removal of 1 base from V and 5 bases from J, the junction contained 10 bases not matched to a gene. The CDR3 nucleotides are TGTGCCAGCAGCTTAGAAGGCAGGGGGAAAGCTACCGGGGAGCTGTTTTTT. It translates to CASSLEGRGKATGELFF.

The rearrangement uses TRBV6-6 and TRBJ1-6; tentative D call: TRBD1 (6 bases). Germline V CDR1 and CDR2: MNHNY, SVGAGI (reference sequence). This CDR3 spans 16 amino acids. Deletions cut 5 bases from V and 7 bases from J, with 18 bases between. The CDR3 region is CASSKRGANGNSPLHF. In DNA form, the CDR3 reads TGTGCCAGCAGTAAACGGGGGGCCAACGGAAATTCACCCCTCCACTTT.

The CDR3 coding sequence is TGTGCCAGCAGCTTACTCCGGGGGATGCGGTACGTC. As protein: CASSLLRGMRYV. The rearrangement links TRBV7-8 to TRBJ2-7, with D possibly matching TRBD2 (6 bases). V was clipped by 2 bases and J by 12 bases, with 14 bases between them. This CDR3 spans 12 amino acids. Looked up from germline, CDR1 is SGHVS and CDR2 is FQNEAQ.

In DNA, the CDR3 is TGTGCCAGCAGCGCCGACAGGGGAACCTACAATGAGCAGTTCTTC. Amino acids: CASSADRGTYNEQFF. V usage is TRBV9 and J usage is TRBJ2-1; TRBD1 aligns across 8 bases. The V segment lost 3 bases and the J segment 2 bases; nucleotides outside the gene matches: 4. The CDR3 runs to 15 residues. The germline V gene encodes CDR1 SGDLS and CDR2 YYNGEE.

The chain uses TRBV28 and TRBJ1-3, with TRBD1 identical over 9 bases. V was clipped by 5 bases and J by 6 bases; unmatched bases: 8. This CDR3 spans 15 amino acids. Germline V CDR1 and CDR2: MDHEN, SYDVKM. The CDR3 loop is CASSQAGQGLNTIYF. Here the CDR3 DNA reads TGTGCCAGCAGTCAAGCGGGACAGGGTTTAAACACCATATATTTT.

The chain carries TRBV27 and TRBJ1-4, with 9 bases aligning to TRBD1. V lost 0 bases and J lost 7; bases outside the gene matches: 6. The length of the CDR3 is 16 residues. The germline V gene has CDR1 MNHEY and CDR2 SMNVEV (reference sequence). The CDR3 DNA follows: TGTGCCAGCAGTTTATCCCCGGGACAGGGTGTTGAAAAACTGTTTTTT. It encodes CASSLSPGQGVEKLFF. The full variable domain, with the rest looked up from reference TRBV27 and TRBJ1-4, is EAQVTQNPRYLITVTGKKLTVTCSQNMNHEYMSWYRQDPGLGLRQIYYSMNVEVTDKGDVPEGYKVSRKEKRNFPLILESPSPNQTSLYFCASSLSPGQGVEKLFFGSGTQLSVL.